This T cell receptor (beta chain) was recorded in a study of shared clonotypes between healthy human individuals (TCRdb year 2020). In the study overall: A couple of women and a few men aged 18 to 49 years were included in the cohort. Between about 0.94 and 8.9 billion PBMCs per donor were obtained by leukapheresis. To increase sequencing depth and limit assay-specific biases, different laboratories used diverse techniques to prepare libraries and sequence TCR repertoires. To estimate repertoire size and how much clonotypes are shared between individuals, the study performed deep sequencing of blood TCR repertoires from a handful of healthy adults. Points the paper makes about the study in general: Sampling was restricted to blood, and TCR repertoires in tissue are likely to differ from TCR repertoires in blood. Pairwise subsampling indicated that sequencing depth was expected to affect the degree of clonotype sharing among donors. Because the study included only a small number of donors, the genetic and exposure-history diversity represented was limited.

For this clone: Its antigen is unknown. This likely came from a read error, as a far larger clone is one base away.

Per the germline V gene, SGHVS is the CDR1 and FQNEAQ is the CDR2. CDR3 length: 15 amino acids, cysteine to phenylalanine. CDR3 DNA is the only sequence kept; it has 45 bases, read in frame from the first base. Healthy HIV-negative adults with no recently reported acute infections or vaccinations were included as donors. Every donor was a Caucasian adult residing in Nashville, Tennessee, USA. In the unsorted samples, some 100 million PBMCs were counted, and genomic DNA was extracted using the QIAamp DNA Blood Mini kit. Blood was collected by leukapheresis, and PBMCs were isolated by Ficoll-Histopaque density gradient centrifugation and then cryopreserved in liquid nitrogen vapor phase. TCR CDR3 regions were amplified from genomic DNA by multiplex PCR using the deep immunoSEQ assay. Extracted genomic DNA from each cell subset was spread evenly across all wells of several immunoSEQ 96-well plates, with each plate serving as a replicate. For unsorted PBMC, 300 ng of genomic DNA, equivalent to approximately 28,000 T cell genomes, went into each replicate PCR. Ten immunoSEQ deep assay plates were used to sequence unsorted PBMC genomic DNA. Purified libraries were quantified with a Qubit 3.0 fluorometer, sized on a Bioanalyzer 2100, and re-quantified with the KAPA Library Quantification kit. Each immunoSEQ 96-well plate was sequenced on its own single-read 150-cycle Illumina NextSeq 550 flow cell. Turning to the authors' computational methods: Because the immunoSEQ output held only junctional sequences and lacked quality scores, the filtering could not match the filtering applied to full-length reads. To assign V/J genes and CDR3, sequences were annotated using PyIR, a Python wrapper for IgBLAST v1.9, with IMGT germline references. Reads were removed for weak V/J assignments (E-value above 1e-6), missing CDR3, stop codons, out-of-frame junctions, or ambiguous translated residues. V3J clonotypes were defined by identical inferred V gene, J gene, and CDR3 amino acid sequence. Percentage overlap between repertoires was calculated by dividing the number of shared unique clonotypes by the size of the smaller repertoire. Richness of each repertoire was evaluated using RTK rarefaction, the Chao1 estimator, and Recon v2.1 estimates of unobserved clonotypes. Imported from immuneACCESS, the table was reduced by TCRdb to in-frame sequences with V and J called. These copies leave out some clones; in studies compared against another copy, an unresolved V gene accounts for under half, and the cause of the remainder is not known. That table supplies the V and J calls and clone size; D and trimming were determined from the DNA. Recorded for this sample are around 450,000 clones; 70% to 80% of them occurred a single time. The biggest ten clones account for about 13% of the sample.

The sequence was collected from a middle-aged woman in good health. Some clones in this sample may be carry-over from other donors' samples. The chain links TRBV7-8 with TRBJ2-7, with the D gene not clear enough to name. The sequenced sample was PBMCs. The CDR3 region has the sequence CASSFLRYSPYAQYF. The sequenced DNA: TGTGCCAGCAGTTTCCTCCGCTACTCACCCTACGCGCAGTACTTC.